The 17 T cell receptor beta chains below were found in one sample sequenced in a study of T cells in Graves' hyperthyroidism and ophthalmopathy. RNA transcripts gave rise to amplified TCR beta CDR3 regions. Primed by the HTBI set, a first-round RT-PCR was run on the TCR CDR3. One entry per CDR3 protein, called by TCRdb with MiXCR from the multiplex PCR reads. The table lists hundreds of thousands of distinct CDR3 sequences, 40% to 55% of them singletons. Sequencing used peripheral blood or thyroid tissue (not recorded which). Receptors were obtained from a woman under 30 with Graves' hyperthyroidism.

This chain joins TRBV29-1 and TRBJ2-5, with D unclear. This CDR3 comprises 11 residues. The V end lost 3 bases, the J end lost 5 bases, and 7 bases lay between the germline ends. Germline CDR1 is SQVTM and CDR2 is ANQGSEA. The CDR3 spells CSVEWTETQYF. In DNA, the CDR3 is TGCAGCGTTGAGTGGACGGAGACCCAGTACTTC.

This chain joins TRBV4-1 and TRBJ2-5, with D perhaps matching TRBD1 or TRBD2 (6 bases each). V was clipped by 0 bases and J by 4 bases, with 12 bases between them. Germline V gives CDR1 MGHRA, CDR2 YSYEKL. The CDR3 is 15 amino acids. The CDR3 region has the DNA TGCGCCAGCAGCCAAGAGGGGGCGGAGGGAGAGACCCAGTACTTC. Protein sequence: CASSQEGAEGETQYF.

The rearrangement links TRBV9 to TRBJ2-2; possibly TRBD1 for D (6 bases). Trimming stripped 0 bases from V and 6 bases from J, with 9 bases between. This CDR3 has 14 residues. Germline CDR1 reads SGDLS; CDR2 reads YYNGEE. CDR3 bases: TGTGCCAGCAGCGTAGACAGGGTTTCCGGGGAGCTGTTTTTT. Protein: CASSVDRVSGELFF.

This clonotype was detected only a few times. The chain couples TRBV19 to TRBJ1-5; D gene uncertain. Trimming removed 7 bases from V and 7 bases from J, with 11 bases in between. Germline V gene lookup returns CDR1 LNHDA and CDR2 SQIVND (reference sequence). The CDR3 length is 12 residues. CDR3 loop: CASTRVGQPQHF. Here the CDR3 DNA reads TGTGCCAGTACGAGGGTCGGACAGCCCCAGCATTTT.

This clonotype was detected a few times. CDR3 sequence (DNA): TGTGCCAGCACCACGGCAGGGAAATATCAGCCCCAGCATTTT. This codes for CASTTAGKYQPQHF. V is TRBV6-6 and J is TRBJ1-5; D may be TRBD1 (5 bases). Looked up from germline, CDR1 is MNHNY and CDR2 is SVGAGI (reference sequence). The CDR3 loop spans 14 amino acids. The V and J ends lost 7 bases and 5 bases respectively, with 15 bases between them.

Comments on this clonotype: A much larger clone differs by one base, so this may be a read error. The chain has TRBV7-6 and TRBJ2-7; D unclear. The germline gives CDR1 SGHVS, CDR2 FNYEAQ. Trimming cost V 1 base and J 10 bases, with 5 bases left between them. The CDR3 runs to 10 residues. The CDR3 DNA reads TGTGCCAGCAGCTTAGTCGACCAGTACTTC. Amino acids: CASSLVDQYF.

This rearrangement joins TRBV10-3 to TRBJ1-1, with no clear D. The CDR3 covers 12 residues. The V gene lost 4 bases and the J gene lost 8 bases, with 11 bases spanning the gap. Germline values: CDR1 ENHRY, CDR2 SYGVKD. The CDR3 region has the DNA TGTGCCATCAGTGGGTCCCGGTCGGAAGCTTTCTTT. Its translation is CAISGSRSEAFF.

This clonotype was seen a handful of times. The chain is built from TRBV5-1 and TRBJ1-2; no clear D. Per the germline V gene, CDR1 is SGHRS and CDR2 is YFSETQ. V lost 3 bases and J 4 bases, leaving 10 bases between the germline ends. This CDR3 comprises 13 residues. The DNA for the CDR3 is TGCGCCAGCAGCTCCGGGAGCTCCTATGGCTACACCTTC. This sequence encodes CASSSGSSYGYTF.

In its sample, this clonotype was seen many times. The V call is TRBV5-5, the J call TRBJ1-4; D is ambiguous. Trimming removed 1 base at V and 8 bases at J, with 9 bases between. This CDR3 spans 13 amino acids. CDR1 is SGHKS, CDR2 YYEKEE, per germline (reference sequence). The DNA for the CDR3 is TGTGCCAGCAGCTTGATCGCCCACGAAAAACTGTTTTTT. This sequence encodes CASSLIAHEKLFF.

This clonotype was detected ten times or more. This chain joins TRBV29-1 and TRBJ1-5; TRBD1 aligns across 8 bases. The CDR3 is made up of 12 amino acids. The V segment lost 6 bases and the J segment 7 bases; nucleotides outside the gene matches: 5. Germline values: CDR1 SQVTM, CDR2 ANQGSEA. The DNA for the CDR3 is TGCAGCGTAGGTACAGGGGGGCAGCCCCAGCATTTT. It translates to CSVGTGGQPQHF.

This clonotype showed up just a few times. The genes are TRBV7-9 and TRBJ2-2; D is undetermined. This CDR3 has 14 amino acids. Germline V gene lookup returns CDR1 SEHNR and CDR2 FQNEAQ (reference sequence). V lost 7 bases to trimming and J lost 1 base, with 10 bases between them. The CDR3 DNA is TGTGCCAGCAATAGGGATCTGAACACCGGGGAGCTGTTTTTT. Protein: CASNRDLNTGELFF.

The chain is built from TRBV7-8 and TRBJ2-7; possibly TRBD1 for D (6 bases). CDR1 is SGHVS, CDR2 FQNEAQ, per germline. The CDR3 has 14 residues. The V end lost 3 bases, the J end lost 4 bases, and 13 bases lay between the germline ends. CDR3 sequence: CASSLGARGYEQYF. CDR3 nucleotides: TGTGCCAGCAGCTTGGGGGCTAGAGGGTACGAGCAGTACTTC.

This clonotype was seen a handful of times. The chain carries TRBV29-1 and TRBJ2-7, with 8 bases that match TRBD1. The length of the CDR3 is 16 residues. Germline lookup yields CDR1 SQVTM and CDR2 ANQGSEA. The J segment lost 2 bases and the V segment lost 1 base, leaving 10 bases of the junction unmatched. The CDR3 region has the DNA TGCAGCGTTGAAGGATGGGGCGACAGGGGTACCTACGAGCAGTACTTC. This encodes CSVEGWGDRGTYEQYF.

In the case of this clonotype: A single base separates this from a much larger clone, so it may be a read error. J is TRBJ1-5 and V is TRBV19; D is ambiguous. CDR3 length equals 12 residues. Germline V gene data show CDR1 as LNHDA and CDR2 as SQIVND (reference sequence). In DNA, the CDR3 is TGTACCAGTAGTATAGTCAGTCAGCCCCAGCATTTT. Translating gives CTSSIVSQPQHF.

Concerning this clonotype itself: A read error may produce the germline difference seen at one junction end. This sequence joins TRBV10-3 and TRBJ1-2, with a possible D match to TRBD1 (5 bases). The CDR3 length is 15 residues. Germline V CDR1 and CDR2: ENHRY, SYGVKD. The CDR3 sequence: CASSYSATANYGYTF. For the CDR3, the DNA is TGTGCCAGCAGTTACTCGGCGACAGCCAACTATGGCTACACCTTC.

There are many counts of this clonotype. The genes are TRBV2 and TRBJ1-2, with D uncertain. CDR1 is SNHLY, CDR2 FYNNEI, per germline. Trimming cost V 3 bases and J 7 bases, with 18 bases left between them. The CDR3 totals 15 residues. In DNA, the CDR3 is TGTGCCAGCAGTGAGAGGAAAGGGTCGTTGGCTGGCTACACCTTC. Amino acids: CASSERKGSLAGYTF. The full variable domain, with the rest looked up from reference TRBV2 and TRBJ1-2, is EPEVTQTPSHQVTQMGQEVILRCVPISNHLYFYWYRQILGQKVEFLVSFYNNEISEKSEIFDDQFSVERPDGSNFTLKIRSTKLEDSAMYFCASSERKGSLAGYTFGSGTRLTVV.

This clonotype was seen only a few times. V usage is TRBV7-2 and J usage is TRBJ1-1; possibly TRBD1 for D (6 bases). Trimming stripped 3 bases from V and 7 bases from J, with 15 bases between. Germline assignment: CDR1 SGHTA and CDR2 FQGNSA. The CDR3 runs to 14 residues. CDR3 loop: CASSLARGQIEAFF. The CDR3 nucleotides read TGTGCCAGCAGCTTGGCGCGGGGGCAGATTGAAGCTTTCTTT.